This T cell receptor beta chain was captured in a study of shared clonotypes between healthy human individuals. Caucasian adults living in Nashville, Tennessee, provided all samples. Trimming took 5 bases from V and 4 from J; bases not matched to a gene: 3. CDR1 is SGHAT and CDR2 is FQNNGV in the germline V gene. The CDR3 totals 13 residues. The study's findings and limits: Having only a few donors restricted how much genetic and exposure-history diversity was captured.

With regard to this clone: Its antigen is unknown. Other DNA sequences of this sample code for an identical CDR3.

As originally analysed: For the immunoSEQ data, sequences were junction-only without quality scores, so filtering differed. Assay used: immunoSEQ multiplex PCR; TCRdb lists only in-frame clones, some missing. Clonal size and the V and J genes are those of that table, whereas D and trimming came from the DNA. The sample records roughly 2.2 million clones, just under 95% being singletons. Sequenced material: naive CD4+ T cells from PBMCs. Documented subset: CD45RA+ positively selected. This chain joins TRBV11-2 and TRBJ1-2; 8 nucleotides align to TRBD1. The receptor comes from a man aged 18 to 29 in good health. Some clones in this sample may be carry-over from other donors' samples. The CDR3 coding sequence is TGTGCCAGCAGCAGGACAGGGCTCTATGGCTACACCTTC. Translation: CASSRTGLYGYTF.